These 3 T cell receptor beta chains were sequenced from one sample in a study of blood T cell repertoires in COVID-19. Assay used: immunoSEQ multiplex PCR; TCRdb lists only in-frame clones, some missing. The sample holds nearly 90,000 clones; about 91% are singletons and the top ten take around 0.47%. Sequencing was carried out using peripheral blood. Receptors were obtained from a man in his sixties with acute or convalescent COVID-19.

As DNA, the CDR3 is TGCGCCAGCAGCATGGGACAGGGGGCTTCCTACGAGCAGTACTTC. It codes for CASSMGQGASYEQYF. The genes are TRBV5-1 and TRBJ2-7; TRBD1 agrees at 12 bases. In germline, CDR1 is SGHRS, CDR2 YFSETQ. After removal of 4 bases from V and 1 base from J, the junction contained 3 bases not matched to a gene. This CDR3 has 15 residues. The full variable domain, its missing parts supplied by reference TRBV5-1 and TRBJ2-7, is KAGVTQTPRYLIKTRGQQVTLSCSPISGHRSVSWYQQTPGQGLQFLFEYFSETQRNKGNFPGRFSGRQFSNSRSEMNVSTLELGDSALYLCASSMGQGASYEQYFGPGTRLTVT.

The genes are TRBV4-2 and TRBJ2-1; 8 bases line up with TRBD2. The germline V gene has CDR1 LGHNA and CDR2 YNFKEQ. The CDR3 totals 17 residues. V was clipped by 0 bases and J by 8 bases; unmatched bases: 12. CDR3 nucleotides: TGTGCCAGCAGCCAAGATTCTACTAGCGGTGTAGGGGATGAGCAGTTCTTC. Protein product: CASSQDSTSGVGDEQFF.

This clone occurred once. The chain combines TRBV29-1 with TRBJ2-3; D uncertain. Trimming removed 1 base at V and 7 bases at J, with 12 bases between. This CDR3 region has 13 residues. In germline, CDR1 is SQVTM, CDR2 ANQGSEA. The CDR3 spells CSVEVSQLNTQYF. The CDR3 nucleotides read TGCAGCGTTGAAGTGTCCCAGTTAAATACGCAGTATTTT.